This T cell receptor beta chain stems from a study of blood T cell repertoires in COVID-19. The CDR3 covers 15 residues. The germline V gene has CDR1 SGHVS and CDR2 FNYEAQ. The V end was cut by 5 bases, the J end by 4 bases, with 17 bases between. Cohort placement rested on clinical history that participants reported themselves. Method: immunoSEQ multiplex PCR; TCRdb's copy keeps in-frame clones and lacks some. Of about 480,000 clones in the sample, roughly 90% were seen once. Sequenced: PBMCs or T cells enriched from blood (not recorded which). This chain joins TRBV7-6 and TRBJ1-2, with D possibly being TRBD1 (5 bases). The origin of this receptor is a woman aged 40 to 55 who had recovered from COVID-19. The CDR3 nucleotides read TGTGCCAGCAGCGTGGACGTATCCGGGGGCTATGGCTACACCTTC. It translates to CASSVDVSGGYGYTF.